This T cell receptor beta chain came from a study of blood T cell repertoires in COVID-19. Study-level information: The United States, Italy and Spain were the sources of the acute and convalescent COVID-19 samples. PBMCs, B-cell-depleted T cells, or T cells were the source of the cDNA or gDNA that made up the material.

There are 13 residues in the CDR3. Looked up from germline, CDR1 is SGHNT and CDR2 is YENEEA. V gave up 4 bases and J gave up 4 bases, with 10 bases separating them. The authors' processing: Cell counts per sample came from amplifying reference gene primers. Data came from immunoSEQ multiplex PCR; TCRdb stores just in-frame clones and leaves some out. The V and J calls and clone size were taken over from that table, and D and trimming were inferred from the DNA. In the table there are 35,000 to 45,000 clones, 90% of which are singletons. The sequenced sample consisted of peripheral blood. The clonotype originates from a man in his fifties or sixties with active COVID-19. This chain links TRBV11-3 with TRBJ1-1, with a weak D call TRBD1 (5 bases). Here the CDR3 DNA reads TGTGCCAGCAGCTCGACTAGGGGCACTGAAGCTTTCTTT. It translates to CASSSTRGTEAFF.